The 14 T cell receptor beta chains below were found in one sample sequenced in a study of blood T cell repertoires in COVID-19. Method: immunoSEQ multiplex PCR; TCRdb's copy keeps in-frame clones and lacks some. The repertoire holds approximately 85,000 clones, with about 81% as singletons. Sequencing was done on a sample of peripheral blood. Receptor source: a human donor in a cohort sampled during active COVID-19.

Note on this clone: At the DNA level, this CDR3 is encoded by other sequences in the same sample as well. The chain uses TRBV7-2 and TRBJ2-3; the match to TRBD2 covers 9 bases. V lost 4 bases to trimming and J lost 2 bases; unmatched junction nucleotides: 7. The length of the CDR3 is 16 residues. Germline V CDR1 and CDR2: SGHTA, FQGNSA. CDR3 protein: CASSSGLAGNTDTQYF. The CDR3 DNA reads as TGTGCCAGCAGCTCAGGGCTAGCGGGGAACACAGATACGCAGTATTTT.

J is TRBJ2-2 and V is TRBV29-1; TRBD1 matches at 8 bases. The V segment lost 7 bases and the J segment 1 base; nucleotides outside the gene matches: 5. Germline V gene lookup returns CDR1 SQVTM and CDR2 ANQGSEA. CDR3 length: 14 amino acids. The CDR3 reads CSGPDRVNTGELFF. CDR3 nucleotide sequence: TGCAGCGGGCCGGACAGGGTGAACACCGGGGAGCTGTTTTTT.

The chain couples TRBV7-9 to TRBJ1-2; 9 bases line up with TRBD1. The CDR3 length is 15 residues. Germline trimming cut 4 bases from V and 6 bases from J; bases unmatched to any gene: 9. Germline CDR1 is SEHNR and CDR2 is FQNEAQ (reference sequence). DNA of the CDR3: TGTGCCAGCAGCTCCTCCGGGACAGGGCGGAATGGCTACACCTTC. Protein sequence: CASSSSGTGRNGYTF.

The chain is built from TRBV4-3 and TRBJ2-1; maybe TRBD1 (6 bases). Germline assignment: CDR1 LGHNA and CDR2 YSLEER. V lost 3 bases and J lost 12, with 15 bases in between. CDR3 length: 13 amino acids. The CDR3 loop reads CASSQGARGVQFF. DNA of the CDR3: TGCGCCAGCAGCCAGGGGGCCCGGGGTGTGCAGTTCTTC.

The chain carries TRBV6-5 and TRBJ2-7, with 7 bases identical to TRBD1. V lost 6 bases and J lost 9; bases outside the gene matches: 17. CDR1 and CDR2 from the germline V gene are MNHEY and SVGAGI. The CDR3 loop spans 15 amino acids. The CDR3: CASRRSEGTATTQYF. The CDR3 nucleotides are TGTGCCAGCAGACGAAGCGAAGGGACAGCTACGACGCAGTACTTC.

This chain connects TRBV5-1 to TRBJ1-1, with D possibly matching TRBD1 (6 bases). Germline assignment: CDR1 SGHRS and CDR2 YFSETQ. V was cut by 4 bases and J by 4 bases, with 14 bases left in between. This CDR3 has 14 amino acids. CDR3 sequence: CASSDPQGGTEAFF. CDR3 bases: TGCGCCAGCAGCGATCCACAGGGCGGCACTGAAGCTTTCTTT.

The chain has TRBV3-1 (or the pseudogene TRBV3-2) and TRBJ1-4, with TRBD1 matching over 10 bases. Germline V gene data show CDR1 as LGHDT and CDR2 as YNNKEL (reference sequence). V was pared by 4 bases and J by 4 bases, with 12 bases of the junction left unmatched. CDR3 size: 18 residues. In DNA, the CDR3 is TGTGCCAGCAGCCCCCATAGGGGACAGGGGCTGAGTAATGAAAAACTGTTTTTT. As protein: CASSPHRGQGLSNEKLFF.

The chain carries TRBV5-1 and TRBJ1-6; 8 nucleotides match TRBD1. J was trimmed by 5 bases and V by 3 bases; bases with no gene match: 1. This CDR3 contains 14 residues. Germline V gene lookup returns CDR1 SGHRS and CDR2 YFSETQ. The CDR3 nucleotides are TGCGCCAGCAGCTCGGGACAGGATAATTCACCCCTCCACTTT. The encoded protein is CASSSGQDNSPLHF. The whole variable domain, filled in from reference TRBV5-1 and TRBJ1-6, reads KAGVTQTPRYLIKTRGQQVTLSCSPISGHRSVSWYQQTPGQGLQFLFEYFSETQRNKGNFPGRFSGRQFSNSRSEMNVSTLELGDSALYLCASSSGQDNSPLHFGNGTRLTVT.

The rearrangement uses TRBV5-1 and TRBJ2-5, with TRBD2 as a possible D gene (6 bases). CDR1 and CDR2 (germline): SGHRS, YFSETQ. V was pared by 3 bases and J by 5 bases, with 17 bases between. The CDR3 totals 15 residues. For the CDR3, the DNA is TGCGCCAGCAGCTCACCGGGACTCTCGACGGAGACCCAGTACTTC. Translated: CASSSPGLSTETQYF.

The rearrangement joins TRBV9 to TRBJ2-2; 10 bases fit TRBD1. The CDR3 has 17 residues. Unmatched junction bases numbered 7, after V lost 0 bases and J lost 5 bases. Germline CDR1 and CDR2: SGDLS and YYNGEE. CDR3 sequence (DNA): TGTGCCAGCAGCGTAGAGTCTGGGACAGGGGTTACCGGGGAGCTGTTTTTT. Amino acids: CASSVESGTGVTGELFF.

This sequence joins TRBV7-2 and TRBJ2-3; 7 bases match TRBD1. Germline V CDR1 and CDR2: SGHTA, FQGNSA. J was trimmed by 3 bases and V by 6 bases; bases with no gene match: 6. The CDR3 has 14 amino acids. CDR3 sequence (DNA): TGTGCCAGCAGGACAGGGAGTATAACAGATACGCAGTATTTT. Encoded protein: CASRTGSITDTQYF. The full variable domain, with the rest looked up from reference TRBV7-2 and TRBJ2-3, is GAGVSQSPSNKVTEKGKDVELRCDPISGHTALYWYRQSLGQGLEFLIYFQGNSAPDKSGLPSDRFSAERTGGSVSTLTIQRTQQEDSAVYLCASRTGSITDTQYFGPGTRLTVL.

This chain uses TRBV29-1 with TRBJ2-4; possibly TRBD1 for D (5 bases). Trimming took off 4 bases at V and 8 bases at J, with 12 bases between the two ends. Germline assignment: CDR1 SQVTM and CDR2 ANQGSEA. CDR3 length: 12 residues. The CDR3 is CSVVQGGDIQYF. The DNA of the CDR3 is TGCAGCGTTGTCCAGGGTGGGGACATTCAGTACTTC.

The rearrangement uses TRBV6-5 and TRBJ1-5; D might be TRBD1 (6 bases). Trimming stripped 6 bases from V and 5 bases from J, with 14 bases between. CDR1 is MNHEY, CDR2 SVGAGI, per germline. The CDR3 length is 14 residues. CDR3 DNA: TGTGCCAGCAGCAGGACAGTCGCTTATCAGCCCCAGCATTTT. It codes for CASSRTVAYQPQHF.

J is TRBJ1-2 and V is TRBV7-6; TRBD1 might be the D (5 bases). The germline V and J ends were trimmed by 5 bases and 2 bases, with 12 bases remaining between them. The CDR3 extends over 14 amino acids. The germline V gene has CDR1 SGHVS and CDR2 FNYEAQ. This CDR3 is CASSPRQGNYGYTF. The CDR3, as DNA: TGTGCCAGCAGCCCACGTCAGGGAAACTATGGCTACACCTTC.